Described below is a single T cell receptor (beta chain) sequence and its context. The sample belongs to a study of blood T cell repertoires in COVID-19. Study background: Some COVID-19 samples were acute and others convalescent; all came from the United States, Italy and Spain. The analysed material was cDNA or gDNA that came from T cells, B-cell-depleted T cells, or PBMCs.

Original processing methods: Counts of nucleated cells, estimated from reference gene primer amplification, were obtained. Measured with immunoSEQ multiplex PCR; TCRdb has only the in-frame clones, and not every one. From that table come the V and J calls and clone size; the DNA was used to work out D and trimming. There are about 250,000 clones in the sample; roughly 80% occur only once, and roughly 10% lies in the top ten. The source of this sequence is a man at least 80 years old with acute or convalescent COVID-19. The sample was peripheral blood.

CDR3: CASSGQSLETQYF. CDR3 bases: TGTGCCAGCAGTGGACAGTCCTTAGAGACCCAGTACTTC. The gene calls are TRBV2 and TRBJ2-5; tentative D call: TRBD1 (5 bases). Germline-derived CDR1 and CDR2 are SNHLY and FYNNEI. The ends were cut back, 4 bases at V and 4 bases at J, with 10 bases in the middle. This CDR3 spans 13 amino acids.